The text below deals with one T cell receptor beta chain. It has no known antigen specificity. Per-base qualities were not stored, and no clone one base away is much larger. This sample is part of a study of cytomegalovirus exposure and HLA in healthy donors (dated by TCRdb to 2016 to 2017). Looking at the study overall: An earlier analysis of about 530 of the donors reported over 250 Gb of sequence data and 117 million unique TCR beta sequences obtained from roughly 180 million T cells. An early release covering roughly 600 HLA-typed donors comprised about 300 gigabases of sequencing data and around 86 million unique TCR sequences. Of the roughly 400 genotyped donors, approximately 80% fell in the genetic ancestry cluster associated with self-reported Caucasian donors. The study aimed to test whether signatures of past pathogen exposure could be identified by cataloging public T cell receptors. Using immunosequencing, the study profiled T cell repertoires from approximately 700 subjects and related those repertoires to cytomegalovirus serostatus. Along with the 666-subject first cohort, a separate validation cohort of over a hundred different subjects was used. To predict cytomegalovirus infection status, the study combined high-throughput TCR immunosequencing, statistical association of individual TCRs with disease status, and machine learning. To study patterns of TCR occurrence, a later analysis re-analyzed previously published TCR beta repertoires from several hundred donors and added high-resolution HLA genotyping. Rather than drawing on any new phenotypic data, the later analysis identified candidate immune exposures from TCR beta sequences and the way those sequences occurred across donors. In an earlier analysis of roughly 540 of the donors, high-throughput TCR beta sequencing was used to judge whether each TCR beta V gene segment behaved as functional or pseudogenic. Donor age, sex, ethnicity and CMV serostatus were compiled alongside the repertoire data. A later genetic analysis took genome-wide SNP genotypes for 398 of the 666 donors and used that subset as a discovery cohort. All discovery cohort repertoires had been generated on a single sequencing platform. Both class I and class II loci were covered by HLA typing, at four-digit resolution. Typing coverage varied by locus: 629-630 donors for A, B, C, DRB1 and DQB1; 500 to 550 for DQA1; more than 600 for DPA1; approximately 470 for DPB1. A handful of DR-DQ haplotypes were handled as single units for association and clustering because linkage in the cohort was strong. Across around 400 genotyped donors of the cohort, an average of about 200,000 unique TCR beta nucleotide sequences per donor were sequenced, and 15% to 20% of those sequences were non-productive.

The cohort was made up of about 670 healthy bone marrow donors. All cohort members were sampled while nominally healthy, although unrecorded immune exposures were likely present. The donor was CMV seropositive and was included in the group of 270 or so seropositive cohort members. A peripheral blood sample was provided by each donor, and peripheral blood mononuclear cells were used for TCR beta sequencing. The Qiagen DNeasy Blood Extraction Kit was used to extract genomic DNA from the blood cell samples. Library method: the immunoSEQ multiplex PCR assay. For the multiplex PCR, a mixture combining 60 forward primers for TCR Vbeta segments and 13 reverse primers for TCR Jbeta segments was used. Amplification of the CDR3 region of rearranged TCR beta genes was performed with a multiplex PCR assay on genomic DNA. The Illumina HiSeq System was used to sequence the amplified TCR beta libraries as 87-base-pair reads. The original pipeline was this. In a later analysis, tens of millions of unique TCR beta chains were counted across the 500 to 850 repertoires, and roughly 11 million of these chains were shared by at least two donors. Raw reads were error-corrected and collapsed into unique sequences by a nearest-neighbor algorithm in which closely related sequences were merged to remove PCR and sequencing errors. V, D and J gene segments were assigned by aligning CDR3 sequences to IMGT reference sequences. Each retained sequence needed at least a six-nucleotide match to both a V gene segment and a J gene segment. A rearrangement was called productive if the CDR3 had no stop codons and remained in frame with V and J, and every other rearrangement was called non-productive. CDR3 was defined according to IMGT convention as the region running from the second conserved V-encoded cysteine to the conserved J-encoded phenylalanine. The earlier analysis of a few hundred of the donors excluded any sequence lacking an unambiguous match to a single V gene segment. In an earlier analysis of some 590 of the donors, a V segment was called functional when productive rearrangements were above 56.7%, and segregating when the standard deviation between donors exceeded 5%. A statistical classification framework was developed to diagnose cytomegalovirus status using the catalog of TCR beta chain sequences. A later analysis assigned V and J genes by comparing TCR nucleotide sequences with IMGT/GENE-DB human TR gene sequences. In a later analysis, CDR3 sequences and most-parsimonious VDJ recombination scenarios were assigned using the TCRdist pipeline. In a later analysis, each TCR beta chain was defined by its CDR3 amino acid sequence together with its V-gene family, and reads lacking a unique V-gene family were excluded. In a later analysis, around 650 highly shared, low-generation-probability nucleotide sequences were removed to address suspected cross-contamination and a sequencing artifact. In a later analysis, a clonal expansion index was calculated for each public chain from normalized within-repertoire ranks of inferred template counts. In a later analysis, generation probabilities were computed with a VDJ recombination model fitted to out-of-frame rearrangements, and the resulting probabilities were checked against IGoR. In a later analysis, hypergeometric tests were used to score TCR-TCR, TCR-HLA and TCR-CMV co-occurrence, with a repertoire-size bias correction applied to TCR pairs. In a later analysis, false discovery rates were estimated by permuting HLA or CMV assignments 20 times. In a later analysis, co-occurring TCRs were grouped with DBSCAN, and TCRdist sequence similarity was added when clustering was performed within HLA-allele-positive subsets. Co-occurrence clustering excluded repertoires with fewer than 30,000 or more than 120,000 public chains, plus five with anomalous nucleotide sharing. What TCRdb holds here is the immuneACCESS table cut down to in-frame rearrangements. Part of the clones is not present; checked against another copy, under half of the missing clones reflect an unresolved V gene, and the others are unexplained. The V and J calls and clone size were taken over from that table, and D and trimming were inferred from the DNA. For this sample the table gives over 75,000 clones, of which around four fifths were detected only once. The ten largest clones capture around 7.8% of the sample.

The investigation overall reported the following: Broadly in line with IMGT annotations, most TCR beta V segments showed up in productive rearrangements about 90% or about 30% of the time in an earlier analysis of around 550 of the donors. Correlated functional status among segregating V segments might be attributable to linkage disequilibrium, but an unknown experimental factor could not be ruled out. While some public TCRs were present in many individuals, most TCR sequences turned up only very rarely across donors. According to a later analysis, TCR association rates differed among HLA loci, with DRB1 alleles showing the most associated TCRs and HLA-C alleles showing the fewest. Because counts were too low, roughly 17 rarely observed V segments, including chromosome 9 orphons, were left out of the earlier analysis of over 550 of the donors. In a later genetic analysis, a missense DCLRE1C variant was associated with V-gene and J-gene trimming of TCR beta chains, and the association was replicated in an independent cohort. A cluster of highly shared sequence variants was judged likely to represent a technical artifact of the sequencing pipeline. Assigning TCR associations to individual alleles was difficult when HLA alleles, especially DR and DQ, strongly co-occurred. Because HLA typing was unavailable for some donors at each locus, only the typed subset was used in association tests. In vitro tests confirmed that three of the cytomegalovirus-associated TCR beta chains recognize cytomegalovirus antigens. In this cohort, only TCR beta chains were sequenced, and detectable features were limited by the absence of alpha or paired-chain data. According to a later analysis, parvovirus B19, influenza, CMV and Epstein-Barr virus appeared linked to several top co-occurrence clusters. A further reported finding was that TCR beta sequences accurately predicted the HLA-A and HLA-B alleles for most subjects in the first cohort. Roughly uniform sequencing depth across donors was assumed in presence/absence analyses, although this assumption may not hold. A total of around 150 TCR beta chains were listed by the study as associated with cytomegalovirus. The authors suggested that the approach could potentially be generalized to other disease states and immunological phenotypes. The only immune exposure information available for the cohort was CMV serostatus. According to a later genetic analysis, donors in an Asian-associated ancestry cluster had fewer N-insertions in productive TCRs than the approximately 710-donor mean. The classifier was reported to diagnose cytomegalovirus status with high specificity and sensitivity in both the original cohort and the validation cohort. The 87-base-pair reads could not distinguish some IMGT-functional V segments, including TRBV6-2 and TRBV6-3, so those segments were excluded. In a later analysis, HLA-associated TCR beta chains were found to be more clonally expanded and to have lower generation probabilities than equally common non-associated chains. According to a later analysis, most CMV-associated TCR beta chains appeared to be HLA-restricted, and the HLA associations seemed to be driven largely by CMV exposure. A later analysis associated around 16,000 TCR beta sequences with specific HLA alleles at a false discovery rate of 0.05.

V was cut back by 4 bases and J by 7 bases, leaving a gap of 11 bases between them. From a lookup of the germline V gene, CDR1 and CDR2 are SNHLY and FYNNEI. The CDR3 numbers 14 residues from cysteine through phenylalanine. Of all the DNA, just the CDR3 is kept, 42 bases in frame from base 1. The receptor comes from a man aged 50 or older in good health and CMV-seropositive. The V and J segments used are TRBV2 and TRBJ1-6, with a tentative D gene TRBD1 over 5 matching bases. Sequenced: PBMCs. The base sequence is TGTGCCAGCAGTGCAGGGAATTCGAATTCACCCCTCCACTTT. Its amino acids are CASSAGNSNSPLHF.